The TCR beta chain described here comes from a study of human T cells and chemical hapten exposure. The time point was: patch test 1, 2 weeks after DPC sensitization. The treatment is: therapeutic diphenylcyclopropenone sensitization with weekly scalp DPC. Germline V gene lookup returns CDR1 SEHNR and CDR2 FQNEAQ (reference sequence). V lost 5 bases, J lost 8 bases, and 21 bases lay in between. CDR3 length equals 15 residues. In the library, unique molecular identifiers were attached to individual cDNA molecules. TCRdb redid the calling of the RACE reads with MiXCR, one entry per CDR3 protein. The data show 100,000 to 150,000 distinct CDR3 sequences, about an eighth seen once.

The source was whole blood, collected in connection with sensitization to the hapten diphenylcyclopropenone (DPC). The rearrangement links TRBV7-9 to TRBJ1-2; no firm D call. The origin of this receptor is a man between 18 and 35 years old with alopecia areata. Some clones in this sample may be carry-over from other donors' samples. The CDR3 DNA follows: TGTGCCAGCAGCCCCCTCGCCCCGGGATCCTACGGCTACACCTTC. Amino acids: CASSPLAPGSYGYTF.